Listed here are 4 T cell receptor beta chains from one sample, sequenced in a study of T-cell memory formation after mild COVID-19 (dated by TCRdb to about 2021). Library preparation employed 5' RACE. The reads were generated on an Illumina NovaSeq 6000. The public sequencing data were trimmed at Q25 with fastp and processed into clonotypes with MiXCR by TCRdb, which kept only in-frame beta chains. Entries are consolidated by CDR3 protein sequence, retaining the most common genes and DNA. For this sample there are fewer than 90,000 distinct CDR3 sequences; around 13% appear just once. The top ten hold 35% to 50% of the sample. The sequencing sample was made of PBMCs or a T cell subset sorted from them (not recorded which). The source is a man aged 18 to 29 who had mild COVID-19 (a few samples of this study predate the infection). The sample titles of this study are shuffled in the database, so cell type and time point are left out; the donor was told from shared clones.

Ten or more counts support this clonotype. The chain carries TRBV7-9 and TRBJ2-7; D call uncertain. In germline, CDR1 is SEHNR, CDR2 FQNEAQ (reference sequence). V lost 3 bases and J 0 bases, leaving 6 bases between the germline ends. This CDR3 region has 13 residues. In nucleotides, the CDR3 is TGTGCCAGCAGCTTCGAAAGCTCCTACGAGCAGTACGTC. This sequence encodes CASSFESSYEQYV.

The rearrangement links TRBV5-1 to TRBJ2-3; tentatively, D is TRBD1 (6 bases). The germline V gene encodes CDR1 SGHRS and CDR2 YFSETQ. The CDR3 contains 17 residues. V was cut by 4 bases and J by 4 bases, with 22 bases left in between. The CDR3 sequence: CASSPRDTTKDADTQYF. The CDR3 nucleotides read TGCGCCAGCAGCCCCCGGGACACGACAAAAGATGCAGATACGCAGTATTTT.

The genes are TRBV5-5 and TRBJ2-1; no reliable D call. This CDR3 comprises 14 residues. Germline values: CDR1 SGHKS, CDR2 YYEKEE (reference sequence). With 3 bases removed from V and 0 bases from J, the gap between germline ends came to 7 bases. In nucleotides, the CDR3 is TGTGCCAGCAGCTCAGAAAGCTCCTACAATGAGCAGTTCTTC. It translates to CASSSESSYNEQFF.

In its sample, this clonotype was seen a few times. V gene TRBV5-6 combines with J gene TRBJ1-2, with a weak D call TRBD1 (5 bases). Germline values: CDR1 SGHDT, CDR2 YYEEEE. Trimming took off 5 bases at V and 4 bases at J, with 12 bases between the two ends. The CDR3 totals 13 residues. CDR3 sequence reads: CASRGSGVYGYTF. CDR3 DNA sequence: TGTGCCAGCAGGGGATCGGGGGTCTATGGCTACACCTTC.